This T cell receptor (beta chain) was sequenced for a study of metastatic and nonmetastatic thyroid tumors. Study information: A comparison of repertoires was made across blood and tumor or nodule tissue from malignant and benign thyroid patients.

This clone is medium-sized by share. Its matching antigen is unknown. There were no patients who had received any treatment before thyroid surgery. After removal of 5 bases from V and 0 bases from J, the junction contained 8 bases not matched to a gene. This CDR3 has 17 amino acids. TCRdb reprocessed the PCR reads via MiXCR. Among 16,000 or so clones listed, 24% were seen once. Findings of the study overall: Malignant thyroid tumors reportedly exceeded benign nodules significantly in TCR beta diversity, with the difference appearing in blood and tumor.

The chain links TRBV12-3 or TRBV12-4 to TRBJ2-7, with 12 bases matching TRBD2. The sequence derives from a female donor with papillary thyroid cancer or a benign thyroid nodule (not recorded which). Some clones in this sample may be carry-over from other donors' samples. Source material: tumor tissue. The CDR3 protein is CASSGLAGRNSSYEQYF. CDR3 bases: TGTGCCAGCAGTGGACTAGCGGGACGAAATAGCTCCTACGAGCAGTACTTC.